These 5 T cell receptor beta chains came from one sample sequenced in a study of shared clonotypes between healthy human individuals (TCRdb year 2020). Library construction relied on the immunoSEQ multiplex PCR assay. Entries here come from immuneACCESS through TCRdb and include only in-frame sequences with V and J called. Some clones fail to appear in such tables; in the studies checked, an unresolved V gene covers under half of the shortfall, and the cause of the remainder is unknown. This sample holds some 2.1 million clones; roughly 96% were observed only once. 0.1% to 0.15% of the sample lies in the top ten. The sample was naive CD4+ T cells sorted from blood. Explained via the paper, the cell subset or site label denotes: CD45RA+ positively selected. Receptors originate from a man aged 18 to 29 in good health.

This chain links TRBV11-2 with TRBJ2-5; D not certain. Germline V gene data show CDR1 as SGHAT and CDR2 as FQNNGV. The CDR3 length is 12 residues. V lost 3 bases and J 5 bases, leaving 7 bases between the germline ends. The chain's CDR3 is CASSFTKETQYF. CDR3 nucleotides: TGTGCCAGCAGCTTTACCAAGGAGACCCAGTACTTC. Full variable domain (remainder filled in from reference TRBV11-2 and TRBJ2-5): EAGVAQSPRYKIIEKRQSVAFWCNPISGHATLYWYQQILGQGPKLLIQFQNNGVVDDSQLPKDRFSAERLKGVDSTLKIQPAKLEDSAVYLCASSFTKETQYFGPGTRLLVL.

The rearrangement uses TRBV5-1 and TRBJ2-3; the D is unclear. Trimming took off 5 bases at V and 8 bases at J, with 15 bases between the two ends. Germline CDR1 is SGHRS and CDR2 is YFSETQ. The length of the CDR3 is 13 residues. The CDR3 DNA is TGCGCCAGCAGTATGGAAGAGTCGGCTACGCAGTATTTT. Protein product: CASSMEESATQYF.

This chain joins TRBV18 and TRBJ2-1; TRBD1 aligns across 11 bases. Losses at the gene ends were 5 bases for V and 7 bases for J; bases not matched to a gene: 7. Germline CDR1 is KGHSH and CDR2 is LQKENI. CDR3 size: 15 residues. The CDR3 here is CASSAGTGGMNEQFF. CDR3 bases: TGTGCCAGCTCAGCAGGGACAGGGGGAATGAATGAGCAGTTCTTC. Supplemented by reference TRBV18 and TRBJ2-1, the full variable domain reads NAGVMQNPRHLVRRRGQEARLRCSPMKGHSHVYWYRQLPEEGLKFMVYLQKENIIDESGMPKERFSAEFPKEGPSILRIQQVVRGDSAAYFCASSAGTGGMNEQFFGPGTRLTVL.

The chain has TRBV6-5 and TRBJ2-1, with 7 bases that match TRBD2. The germline V gene encodes CDR1 MNHEY and CDR2 SVGAGI. The CDR3 is 12 amino acids. The J segment lost 8 bases and the V segment lost 8 bases, leaving 6 bases of the junction unmatched. CDR3 amino acids: CASGGRGDEQFF. The CDR3 DNA follows: TGTGCCAGCGGCGGGAGAGGAGATGAGCAGTTCTTC.

Only a few counts were recorded for this clone. The chain links TRBV4-1 to TRBJ1-5; D remains ambiguous. The CDR3 is made up of 13 amino acids. Germline values: CDR1 MGHRA, CDR2 YSYEKL. V was trimmed by 0 bases and J by 7 bases, leaving 7 bases between them. This CDR3 reads CASSQDRRQPQHF. CDR3 nucleotides: TGCGCCAGCAGCCAAGATCGGCGCCAGCCCCAGCATTTT.